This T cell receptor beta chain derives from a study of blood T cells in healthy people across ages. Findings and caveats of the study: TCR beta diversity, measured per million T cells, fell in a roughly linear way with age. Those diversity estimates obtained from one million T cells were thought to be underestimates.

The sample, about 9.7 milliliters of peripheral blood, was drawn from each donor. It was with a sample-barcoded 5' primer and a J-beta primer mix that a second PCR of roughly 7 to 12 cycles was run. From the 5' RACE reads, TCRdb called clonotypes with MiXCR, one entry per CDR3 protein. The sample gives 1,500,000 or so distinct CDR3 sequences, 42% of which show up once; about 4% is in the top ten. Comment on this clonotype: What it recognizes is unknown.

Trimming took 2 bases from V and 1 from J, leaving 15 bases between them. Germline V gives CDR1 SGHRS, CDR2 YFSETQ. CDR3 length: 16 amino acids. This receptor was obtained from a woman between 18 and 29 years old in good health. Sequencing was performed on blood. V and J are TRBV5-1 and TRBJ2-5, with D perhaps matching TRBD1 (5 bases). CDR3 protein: CASSFGPGRVQETQYF. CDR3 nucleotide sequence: TGCGCCAGCAGCTTTGGCCCTGGCAGGGTCCAAGAGACCCAGTACTTC.